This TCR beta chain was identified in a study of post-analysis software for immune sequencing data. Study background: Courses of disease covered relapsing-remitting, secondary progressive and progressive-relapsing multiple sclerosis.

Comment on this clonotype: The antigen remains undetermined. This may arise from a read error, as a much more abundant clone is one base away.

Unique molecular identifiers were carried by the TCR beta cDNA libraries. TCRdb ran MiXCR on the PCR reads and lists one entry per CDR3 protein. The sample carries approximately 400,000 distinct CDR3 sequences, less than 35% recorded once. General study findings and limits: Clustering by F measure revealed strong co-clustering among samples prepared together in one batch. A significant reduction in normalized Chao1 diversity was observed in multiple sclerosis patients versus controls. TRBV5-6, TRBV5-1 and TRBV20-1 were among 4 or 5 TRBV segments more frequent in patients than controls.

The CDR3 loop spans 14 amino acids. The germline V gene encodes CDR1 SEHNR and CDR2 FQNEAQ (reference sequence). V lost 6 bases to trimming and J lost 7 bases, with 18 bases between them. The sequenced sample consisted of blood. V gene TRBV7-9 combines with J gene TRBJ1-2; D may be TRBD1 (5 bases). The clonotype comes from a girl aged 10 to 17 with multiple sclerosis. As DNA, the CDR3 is TGTGCCAGCAGTGGGACTCAGAGAAGGGGTGGCTACACCTTC. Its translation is CASSGTQRRGGYTF.